The clone carrying this T cell receptor (beta chain) came up a few times. The target antigen is unknown. Sorting isolated naive CD8 T cells as CD8+CD4-CCR7+CD45RA+ events. The germline V and J ends were trimmed by 3 bases and 7 bases, with 16 bases remaining between them. This CDR3 comprises 14 residues. These data originate in a study of molecular identifiers for immune sequencing clone quantification. Regarding the study as a whole: Whereas clones above 20 RNA copies held under 1% of naive-cell molecules, they held over 97% of effector molecules. Highly expanded clone sizes could be underestimated through barcode sharing by identical TCR molecules. A single cell's spiked Jurkat TCR RNA was reportedly detectable among about a million naive cells.

Each CDR3 protein is one row after TCRdb ran MiXCR on the PCR reads. This sample has about 320,000 distinct CDR3 sequences, with about a quarter found just once. The source is a human donor in good health. Some libraries in this study had Jurkat cell RNA spiked in. The sequencing input was naive CD8+ T cells from blood, with Jurkat cell RNA spiked in. The subset was: FACS-sorted CD8+CD4-CCR7+CD45RA+ naive T cells. The chain is built from TRBV12-3 or TRBV12-4 and TRBJ2-7, with unresolved D. The CDR3 spells CASSFNSPSEEQYF. The DNA for the CDR3 is TGTGCCAGCAGTTTCAATAGCCCGTCAGAGGAGCAGTACTTC.